These T cell receptor beta chains were read from a single sample in a study of graft-versus-host responses after intestinal transplantation. The antigens for these receptors are not known. Profiled with immunoSEQ multiplex PCR; TCRdb holds only in-frame clones, not every one. The profile shows 85,000 to 90,000 clones, under 90% of them singletons. Here the sequenced sample was unstimulated CD4+ T cells sorted from spleen or lymph node cells, taken before intestinal transplant. All receptors come from a human donor who received an intestinal transplant. Both conserved end residues are part of each CDR3. D genes are given only for firm matches. A row's size may be missing; if present it is once, few, many or a size class.

NA	TRBV7-8	TRBJ1-2	NA	TGTGCCAGCAGCTTGGGAGGGGCTAACTATGGCTACACCTTC	CASSLGGANYGYTF
NA	TRBV6-5	TRBJ1-6	NA	TGTGCCAGCAGTTACGGGGCTCATAATTCACCCCTCCACTTT	CASSYGAHNSPLHF
NA	TRBV19	TRBJ2-7	NA	TGTGCCAGTAGTTCGAGGGGGACCCGCCACGAGCAGTACTTC	CASSSRGTRHEQYF
NA	TRBV27	TRBJ1-1	NA	TGTGCCAGCAGTTTATTCAGGGGTCCCTTCCCCACTGAAGCTTTCTTT	CASSLFRGPFPTEAFF
TRBD1	TRBV20-1	TRBJ1-1	NA	TGCAGTGCTGACAGGGACACTGAAGCTTTCTTT	CSADRDTEAFF
TRBD2	TRBV4-1	TRBJ2-3	NA	TGCGCCAGCAGCCATCTACTAGCGGGGGGGCCTGTTACGCAGTATTTT	CASSHLLAGGPVTQYF
NA	TRBV6-1	TRBJ1-2	NA	TGTGCCAGCAGTGAAGGGCAGGGGTGGAATGGCTACACCTTC	CASSEGQGWNGYTF
NA	TRBV4-1	TRBJ1-2	once	TGCGCCAGCAGCCAAGATGGGTTAGCCTATGGCTACACCTTC	CASSQDGLAYGYTF
NA	TRBV7-3	TRBJ2-3	NA	TGTGCCAGCAGCTTCCGAGGGGGTGGGACCCCAGATACGCAGTATTTT	CASSFRGGGTPDTQYF
TRBD1	TRBV12-5	TRBJ2-5	few	TGTGCTAGTGGTTTACGACCGGGACAGGGTCGAGAGACCCAGTACTTC	CASGLRPGQGRETQYF
NA	TRBV4-1	TRBJ1-2	once	TGCGCCAGCAGCCAAGTTCCCGTCTACTATGGCTACACCTTC	CASSQVPVYYGYTF
TRBD2	TRBV5-1	TRBJ2-5	NA	TGCGCCAGCAGCTTTTTGGGGGGGTACCAAGAGACCCAGTACTTC	CASSFLGGYQETQYF
NA	TRBV5-6	TRBJ1-6	few	TGTGCCAGCAGCTTCCCGGGATCGGATTCACCCCTCCACTTT	CASSFPGSDSPLHF
TRBD2	TRBV5-4	TRBJ2-2	NA	TGTGCCAGCAGCGGAGGGACTAGCGGGGGGCCCACGAACCCCGGGGAGCTGTTTTTT	CASSGGTSGGPTNPGELFF
TRBD2	TRBV6-5	TRBJ2-4	NA	TGTGCCAGCAGTTACTCGACGGGGGGAATAAAAAACATTCAGTACTTC	CASSYSTGGIKNIQYF
NA	TRBV6-5	TRBJ1-1	NA	TGTGCCAGCAGAACCAGGGGCGCCGGATTTGAAGCTTTCTTT	CASRTRGAGFEAFF
TRBD2	TRBV27	TRBJ2-1	NA	TGTGCCAGCAGCCCCGGAGCGGGGGGGCGCTCCTACAATGAGCAGTTCTTC	CASSPGAGGRSYNEQFF
TRBD1	TRBV4-1	TRBJ1-5	NA	TGCGCCAGCAGCCAAGAAGACTGGGGGACAGGGATATTGGGCCAGCCCCAGCATTTT	CASSQEDWGTGILGQPQHF